The rows below give T cell receptor beta chains drawn from one sample of a study of T cell changes during pregnancy in multiple sclerosis. Generated by immunoSEQ multiplex PCR, the TCRdb table keeps only in-frame clones and is missing some. The repertoire holds about 93,000 clones, with around 94% as singletons. Sequencing was performed on peripheral blood, taken after pregnancy. Receptor source: a female donor with multiple sclerosis, enrolled in a pregnancy study. The CDR3 runs from the conserved cysteine through the conserved F or W. D genes are given only for firm matches. Size is stated for part of the rows, as once, few or many counts, or as a class when the clone is expanded.

v_gene: TRBV6-6
abundance: few
d_gene: .
j_gene: TRBJ1-1
CDR3nt: TGTGCCAGCATCTACGACGGGGTGGGGACTGAAGCTTTCTTT
CDR3aa: CASIYDGVGTEAFF

v_gene: TRBV4-1
abundance: .
d_gene: .
j_gene: TRBJ2-7
CDR3nt: TGCGCCAGCAGCCCCGGAGGTGGAGGTTCCTACGAGCAGTACTTC
CDR3aa: CASSPGGGGSYEQYF

v_gene: TRBV7-2
abundance: few
d_gene: TRBD1
j_gene: TRBJ2-7
CDR3nt: TGTGCCAGCAGCTTAGCAGGGACAGGAGCCTACGAGCAGTACTTC
CDR3aa: CASSLAGTGAYEQYF

v_gene: TRBV28
abundance: .
d_gene: .
j_gene: TRBJ1-5
CDR3nt: TGTGCCAGCAGTTTAGGTCTGGGGGGGTCTCTCAATCAGCCCCAGCATTTT
CDR3aa: CASSLGLGGSLNQPQHF

v_gene: TRBV2
abundance: once
d_gene: TRBD1
j_gene: TRBJ1-2
CDR3nt: TGTGCCAGCAGTGAAGTTAGACAGGGGGTATATGGCTACACCTTC
CDR3aa: CASSEVRQGVYGYTF

v_gene: TRBV30
abundance: .
d_gene: TRBD1
j_gene: TRBJ2-6
CDR3nt: TGTGCCTGGACCTGGGACAGGGTCAGCTCTGGGGCCAACGTCCTGACTTTC
CDR3aa: CAWTWDRVSSGANVLTF

v_gene: TRBV5-6
abundance: .
d_gene: .
j_gene: TRBJ1-2
CDR3nt: TGTGCCAGCAGCTTGGGGCAGGGCAGCAGCTATGGCTACACCTTC
CDR3aa: CASSLGQGSSYGYTF

v_gene: TRBV11-2
abundance: .
d_gene: TRBD1
j_gene: TRBJ2-3
CDR3nt: TGTGCCAGCAGCACCCGGGACAGGGGGCCAGATACGCAGTATTTT
CDR3aa: CASSTRDRGPDTQYF

v_gene: TRBV6-1
abundance: .
d_gene: .
j_gene: TRBJ1-1
CDR3nt: TGTGCCAGCAGCCCGAGCCTCGAGGGCGCTGAAGCTTTCTTT
CDR3aa: CASSPSLEGAEAFF

v_gene: TRBV7-2
abundance: .
d_gene: TRBD1
j_gene: TRBJ2-7
CDR3nt: TGTGCCAGCAGCTTCCAGGGGGCGAATGAGCAGTACTTC
CDR3aa: CASSFQGANEQYF

v_gene: TRBV6-1
abundance: .
d_gene: .
j_gene: TRBJ2-5
CDR3nt: TGTGCCAGCAGATCAGGGCAATTTGAAGAGACCCAGTACTTC
CDR3aa: CASRSGQFEETQYF